The 16 T cell receptor beta chains below were found in one sample sequenced in a study of blood T cell repertoires in COVID-19. Using immunoSEQ multiplex PCR, the repertoire was profiled, and TCRdb retains in-frame clones only, with some absent. The profile shows about 74,000 clones, more than 70% of them singletons. Sequenced material: peripheral blood. The receptors were sampled from a woman older than 75 with acute or convalescent COVID-19.

The chain employs TRBV9 and TRBJ1-1, with a tentative D call TRBD1 (5 bases). Germline assignment: CDR1 SGDLS and CDR2 YYNGEE. The V and J ends lost 0 bases and 0 bases respectively, with 18 bases between them. The CDR3 contains 18 residues. The CDR3 reads CASSVELGAGPMNTEAFF. The DNA for the CDR3 is TGTGCCAGCAGCGTAGAGTTAGGGGCAGGGCCCATGAACACTGAAGCTTTCTTT.

The chain links TRBV6-5 to TRBJ1-2; 7 bases line up with TRBD1. Germline CDR1 and CDR2: MNHEY and SVGAGI. The ends lost 8 bases at V and 2 bases at J; junction bases unmatched: 11. This CDR3 has 15 amino acids. CDR3 bases: TGTGCCAGCGCTTCCAGGGGGTCTGTGAACTATGGCTACACCTTC. Residues: CASASRGSVNYGYTF.

Written as DNA, the CDR3 is TGTGCCAGCAGTCCCCGGGACAGTAATAACTATGGCTACACCTTC. Protein sequence: CASSPRDSNNYGYTF. The J gene is TRBJ1-2, the V gene TRBV27, with 7 nucleotides matching TRBD1. The trim removed 5 bases at V and 1 base at J, leaving 7 bases unmatched. CDR1 and CDR2 from the germline V gene are MNHEY and SMNVEV (reference sequence). This CDR3 contains 15 residues.

V gene TRBV7-8 combines with J gene TRBJ1-2, with no clear D. The CDR3 runs 12 residues. Trimming pared 2 bases from V and 3 bases from J, leaving 4 bases between. Per the germline V gene, CDR1 is SGHVS and CDR2 is FQNEAQ. The DNA of the CDR3 is TGTGCCAGCAGCTTACTAGACTATGGCTACACCTTC. As protein: CASSLLDYGYTF.

This clone turned up a few times. The gene calls are TRBV5-6 and TRBJ2-5; 7 bases are shared with TRBD2. The V and J ends lost 5 bases and 1 base, in that order; junction bases with no gene match: 5. CDR1 SGHDT and CDR2 YYEEEE come from the germline V gene. CDR3 size: 14 residues. CDR3 nucleotide sequence: TGTGCCAGCAGAAGCGGGGTGTTCCAAGAGACCCAGTACTTC. This encodes CASRSGVFQETQYF.

The DNA for the CDR3 is TGTGCCAGCAGTATCGGACAGGGGAGGGCTGAAGCTTTCTTT. Translation: CASSIGQGRAEAFF. V is TRBV6-2 or TRBV6-3 and J is TRBJ1-1; 9 bases agree with TRBD1. The J segment lost 6 bases and the V segment lost 5 bases, leaving 7 bases of the junction unmatched. CDR1 is MNHEY and CDR2 is SVGEGT in the germline V gene. This CDR3 region has 14 residues.

The rearrangement uses TRBV9 and TRBJ2-2; no definite D call. The V gene's germline CDR1 is SGDLS and CDR2 YYNGEE. The V gene lost 4 bases and the J gene lost 0 bases, with 16 bases spanning the gap. The CDR3 is made up of 17 amino acids. The CDR3 bases are TGTGCCAGCAGCCCCCGAGGTGGGTACTCGAACACCGGGGAGCTGTTTTTT. It yields the protein CASSPRGGYSNTGELFF.

This clone was detected once. The V gene is TRBV28, the J gene TRBJ2-3; D is possibly TRBD2 (5 bases). Trimming removed 6 bases at V and 4 bases at J, with 17 bases between. Germline V gene lookup returns CDR1 MDHEN and CDR2 SYDVKM. This CDR3 is 15 amino acids long. The CDR3 here is CASSLLGSNADTQYF. CDR3 in DNA: TGTGCCAGCAGCCTACTGGGGAGTAACGCAGATACGCAGTATTTT.

This chain connects TRBV4-3 to TRBJ1-3; a weak D match, TRBD1 (6 bases). The germline V gene has CDR1 LGHNA and CDR2 YSLEER. CDR3 length: 16 amino acids. Trimming cost V 5 bases and J 0 bases, with 14 bases left between them. In nucleotides, the CDR3 is TGCGCCAGCAGCTCACATGGGGGCCTCTCTGGAAACACCATATATTTT. Translating it yields CASSSHGGLSGNTIYF.

This sequence joins TRBV7-8 and TRBJ1-1, with TRBD1 as a possible D gene (5 bases). The germline V and J ends were trimmed by 2 bases and 5 bases, with 12 bases remaining between them. Germline values: CDR1 SGHVS, CDR2 FQNEAQ. The CDR3 covers 14 residues. The CDR3 DNA sequence: TGTGCCAGCAGCTTATTGAGGGGAGGAACTGAAGCTTTCTTT. Amino acids: CASSLLRGGTEAFF.

The chain carries TRBV25-1 and TRBJ1-1; no clear D gene. V was pared by 8 bases and J by 2 bases, with 12 bases between. Germline CDR1 MGHDK, CDR2 SYGVNS. The CDR3 has 13 amino acids. CDR3 bases: TGTGCCAGCCTCCGGGAGGTCAACACTGAAGCTTTCTTT. This codes for CASLREVNTEAFF.

The chain employs TRBV28 and TRBJ2-1; 12 bases align to TRBD2. Unmatched junction bases numbered 4, after V lost 4 bases and J lost 6 bases. This CDR3 is 15 amino acids long. In germline, CDR1 is MDHEN, CDR2 SYDVKM. The CDR3 sequence: CASSSSGRGVNEQFF. The CDR3 DNA reads TGTGCCAGCAGTTCTAGCGGGAGGGGGGTCAATGAGCAGTTCTTC. Full variable domain (outside the CDR3, taken from reference TRBV28 and TRBJ2-1): DVKVTQSSRYLVKRTGEKVFLECVQDMDHENMFWYRQDPGLGLRLIYFSYDVKMKEKGDIPEGYSVSREKKERFSLILESASTNQTSMYLCASSSSGRGVNEQFFGPGTRLTVL.

The chain combines TRBV25-1 with TRBJ1-4, with D perhaps TRBD1 (6 bases). CDR3 length: 17 amino acids. V was pared by 4 bases and J by 7 bases, with 22 bases between. Germline assignment: CDR1 MGHDK and CDR2 SYGVNS. The CDR3 DNA is TGTGCCAGCAGTGTATCAAACAGGGTGTCGCTTGGTGAAAAACTGTTTTTT. Translation gives CASSVSNRVSLGEKLFF. The complete variable domain, with remaining parts taken from reference TRBV25-1 and TRBJ1-4, reads EADIYQTPRYLVIGTGKKITLECSQTMGHDKMYWYQQDPGMELHLIHYSYGVNSTEKGDLSSESTVSRIRTEHFPLTLESARPSHTSQYLCASSVSNRVSLGEKLFFGSGTQLSVL.

Details on this clone: The same CDR3 arises from other DNA sequences in this sample as well. The rearrangement links TRBV5-4 to TRBJ1-2; D is uncertain. This CDR3 has 12 residues. Trimming pared 0 bases from V and 5 bases from J, leaving 5 bases between. Germline lookup yields CDR1 SGHNT and CDR2 YYREEE (reference sequence). CDR3 sequence reads: CASSLASYGYTF. For the CDR3, the DNA is TGTGCCAGCAGCTTGGCCTCGTATGGCTACACCTTC.

The table lists this clone with a count of one. This chain connects TRBV25-1 to TRBJ2-1; TRBD2 aligns across 7 bases. The CDR3 totals 16 residues. Trimming cost V 1 base and J 5 bases; bases outside gene matches: 8. Germline V lookup: CDR1 MGHDK, CDR2 SYGVNS. CDR3 region: CASSESVGGPNNEQFF. CDR3 nucleotide sequence: TGTGCCAGCAGTGAATCGGTGGGAGGGCCCAACAATGAGCAGTTCTTC.

To note about this clone: Additional DNA sequences in this sample encode the identical CDR3. This rearrangement joins TRBV6-1 to TRBJ2-5; a weak D match, TRBD2 (5 bases). CDR3 size: 15 residues. Between the trimmed V and J ends, which lost 0 bases and 4 bases, there was a span of 12 bases. Looked up from germline, CDR1 is MNHNS and CDR2 is SASEGT. The CDR3 coding sequence is TGTGCCAGCAGTGAAGCGGGCGGCCGGGGAGAGACCCAGTACTTC. Protein: CASSEAGGRGETQYF.